Below are 14 T cell receptor beta chains sequenced from a single sample in a study of identical twins. TCRdb ran MiXCR on the 5' RACE reads and lists one entry per CDR3 protein. The data show some 250,000 distinct CDR3 sequences, approximately 11% seen once. The sample was also reused in another study, on yellow fever vaccine responses in identical twins.

Sequencing was carried out using memory (CD45RO+) T cells sorted from blood. The receptor source for this set is a woman between 18 and 30 years old in good health.

This clonotype has at least ten counts. The V gene is TRBV4-2, the J gene TRBJ1-4; 9 nucleotides align to TRBD1. The CDR3 covers 16 residues. Trimming at V came to 3 bases and at J to 12 bases, leaving 14 bases not matched to a gene. Germline values: CDR1 LGHNA, CDR2 YNFKEQ. CDR3 sequence (DNA): TGTGCCAGCAGCCAGTTACAGGGGGCCCAAAGCAAAGAACTGTTTTTT. It yields the protein CASSQLQGAQSKELFF.

This clonotype was detected many times. The genes are TRBV7-2 and TRBJ1-2; D ambiguous. Germline V CDR1 and CDR2: SGHTA, FQGNSA. V lost 3 bases and J lost 5, with 7 bases in between. This CDR3 is 12 amino acids long. The CDR3 DNA reads as TGTGCCAGCAGCTTCTCGACTTATGGCTACACCTTC. This translates into CASSFSTYGYTF.

In its sample, this clonotype was seen many times. V and J are TRBV24-1 and TRBJ2-1; 13 bases fit TRBD2. The trim removed 3 bases at V and 6 bases at J, leaving 13 bases unmatched. This CDR3 is 19 amino acids long. Germline V lookup: CDR1 KGHDR, CDR2 SFDVKD. The CDR3 DNA reads TGTGCCACCAGTGATCCCGGGACTAGCGGGACCAAGTCAACCAATGAGCAGTTCTTC. It codes for CATSDPGTSGTKSTNEQFF.

This clonotype appeared a few times. The V and J genes are TRBV9 and TRBJ2-3; D is ambiguous. Deletions cut 4 bases from V and 0 bases from J, with 12 bases between. The CDR3 has 15 amino acids. Germline loops: CDR1 SGDLS, CDR2 YYNGEE. The CDR3 DNA sequence: TGTGCCAGCAGCTTAGGGTTTCCAAGCACAGATACGCAGTATTTT. Translated: CASSLGFPSTDTQYF.

The table lists this clonotype with many counts. The chain links TRBV12-3 or TRBV12-4 to TRBJ2-7; 8 bases match TRBD1. This CDR3 spans 16 amino acids. The J segment lost 0 bases and the V segment lost 3 bases, leaving 7 bases of the junction unmatched. The CDR3, as DNA: TGTGCCAGCAGTTTCCGGGACAGGCCCAGCTCCTACGAGCAGTACTTC. The encoded protein is CASSFRDRPSSYEQYF.

The V gene is TRBV7-3, the J gene TRBJ1-1, with D possibly matching TRBD1 (5 bases). The length of the CDR3 is 15 residues. Germline-derived CDR1 and CDR2 are SGHTA and FQGTGA. V was shortened by 2 bases and J by 3 bases, with 13 bases between the two germline ends. CDR3 residues: CASSLGTRGYTEAFF. CDR3 coding DNA: TGTGCCAGCAGCTTAGGGACCCGAGGGTACACTGAAGCTTTCTTT.

This clonotype came up many times. The chain combines TRBV4-3 with TRBJ2-1, with TRBD2 identical over 12 bases. Germline V gene data show CDR1 as LGHNA and CDR2 as YSLEER. The CDR3 extends over 16 amino acids. V shed 1 base, J shed 4 bases, and the junction held 2 bases outside the gene matches. In DNA form, the CDR3 reads TGCGCCAGCAGCCAAGGACTAGCGGGAGCATACAATGAGCAGTTCTTC. This encodes CASSQGLAGAYNEQFF.

This clonotype has ten or more counts. V usage is TRBV12-3 or TRBV12-4 and J usage is TRBJ2-3; D may be TRBD2 (5 bases). The CDR3 is made up of 15 amino acids. Trimming removed 5 bases from V and 0 bases from J, with 12 bases in between. CDR3 sequence: CASSPQERSTDTQYF. CDR3 nucleotide sequence: TGTGCCAGCAGTCCCCAGGAGCGGAGCACAGATACGCAGTATTTT.

Many counts were recorded for this clonotype. V is TRBV12-3 or TRBV12-4 and J is TRBJ1-1; no clear D gene. The CDR3 loop spans 13 amino acids. V gave up 3 bases and J gave up 1 base, with 6 bases separating them. In nucleotides, the CDR3 is TGTGCCAGCAGTTTTAACTCGAACACTGAAGCTTTCTTT. It yields the protein CASSFNSNTEAFF.

This clonotype has more than one count but fewer than ten. The gene calls are TRBV20-1 and TRBJ2-1, with a weak D call TRBD1 (5 bases). The germline V and J ends were trimmed by 5 bases and 9 bases, with 20 bases remaining between them. Germline V gene data show CDR1 as DFQATT and CDR2 as SNEGSKA (reference sequence). The CDR3 consists of 14 residues. The CDR3 is CSAGASVGAGEQFF. CDR3 coding DNA: TGCAGTGCTGGCGCCTCGGTTGGGGCCGGTGAGCAGTTCTTC.

This clonotype was found a few times. The rearrangement uses TRBV29-1 and TRBJ2-2; D is unresolved. The CDR3 length is 15 residues. The germline CDR1 and CDR2 sequences are SQVTM and ANQGSEA. Between the trimmed V and J ends, which lost 2 bases and 2 bases, there was a span of 12 bases. The CDR3, as DNA: TGCAGCGTTGAAATGGCTCCAGGAAACACCGGGGAGCTGTTTTTT. Translation gives CSVEMAPGNTGELFF.

J is TRBJ1-5 and V is TRBV5-1, with 7 bases identical to TRBD1. The CDR3 totals 14 residues. Per germline, CDR1 SGHRS and CDR2 YFSETQ. V was clipped by 4 bases and J by 3 bases; unmatched bases: 4. The CDR3 is CASSPGQVNQPQHF. The CDR3 nucleotides read TGCGCCAGCAGCCCTGGACAGGTCAATCAGCCCCAGCATTTT.

Many counts were recorded for this clonotype. The J gene is TRBJ2-5, the V gene TRBV5-1; 14 bases match TRBD2. J gave up 0 bases and V 4 bases, and 5 bases lay outside the gene matches. This CDR3 comprises 17 residues. Germline assignment: CDR1 SGHRS and CDR2 YFSETQ. The CDR3 DNA sequence: TGCGCCAGCAGCGCGGGACTAGCGGGAGCCCACCAAGAGACCCAGTACTTC. Translated: CASSAGLAGAHQETQYF.

This clonotype appeared a few times. This chain joins TRBV28 and TRBJ1-6, with D possibly being TRBD1 (6 bases). V lost 8 bases, J lost 9 bases, and 26 bases lay in between. The CDR3 length is 17 residues. In germline, CDR1 is MDHEN, CDR2 SYDVKM. The CDR3 loop reads CASLLGGGGLLTSPLHF. CDR3 sequence (DNA): TGTGCCAGCCTCCTCGGAGGGGGTGGCCTTCTAACTTCACCCCTCCACTTT.